Included here is one T cell receptor (beta chain) sequence, with context. V gave up 1 base and J gave up 7 bases, with 10 bases separating them. Looked up from germline, CDR1 is MGHDK and CDR2 is SYGVNS. The CDR3 has 13 residues. An amount of RNA that ranged from 0.5 to 1 ug was reverse transcribed with random hexamers. TCRdb redid the calling of the immunoSEQ multiplex PCR reads with MiXCR, one entry per CDR3 protein. The table records about 430,000 distinct CDR3 sequences, around 85% of them present only once. This sample was included in a study of CD8 T cells in Susac syndrome. The V gene is TRBV25-1, the J gene TRBJ1-1; the D is unclear. The receptor comes from a human donor with multiple sclerosis. Sequencing input: CD8+ T cells from PBMCs. In DNA form, the CDR3 reads TGTGCCAGCAGTGAATCCCCATTTGATGAAGCTTTCTTT. Translated, it gives CASSESPFDEAFF. The full variable domain, with the rest looked up from reference TRBV25-1 and TRBJ1-1, is EADIYQTPRYLVIGTGKKITLECSQTMGHDKMYWYQQDPGMELHLIHYSYGVNSTEKGDLSSESTVSRIRTEHFPLTLESARPSHTSQYLCASSESPFDEAFFGQGTRLTVV.